This passage covers 32 T cell receptor beta chains from one sample sequenced in a study of cytomegalovirus exposure and HLA in healthy donors. In the PCR, 60 Vbeta and 13 Jbeta primers were used. Assay used: immunoSEQ multiplex PCR; TCRdb lists only in-frame clones, some missing. The top ten clones hold almost 4% of a sample with 250,000 to 350,000 clones, 86% of them seen once. The sequenced sample consisted of PBMCs. All receptors come from a man aged 35 to 55 in good health and CMV-seropositive.

V gene TRBV7-2 combines with J gene TRBJ2-7; 12 bases fit TRBD2. The V and J ends lost 7 bases and 4 bases, in that order; junction bases with no gene match: 14. In germline, CDR1 is SGHTA, CDR2 FQGNSA. The CDR3 runs 17 residues. CDR3 region: CASILLQSSGRGYEQYF. For the CDR3, the DNA is TGTGCCAGCATCCTCCTCCAGTCTAGCGGGAGGGGTTACGAGCAGTACTTC.

This chain joins TRBV27 and TRBJ2-3; the match to TRBD2 covers 8 bases. Trimming cost V 5 bases and J 1 base; bases outside gene matches: 8. The V gene's germline CDR1 is MNHEY and CDR2 SMNVEV (reference sequence). The CDR3 extends over 16 amino acids. The chain's CDR3 is CASSLLLAVGTDTQYF. The CDR3 bases are TGTGCCAGCAGTCTCCTACTAGCGGTGGGCACAGATACGCAGTATTTT.

This sequence joins TRBV10-1 and TRBJ2-6, with TRBD1 matching over 7 bases. This CDR3 region has 16 residues. The J segment lost 0 bases and the V segment lost 7 bases, leaving 6 bases of the junction unmatched. Per germline, CDR1 WNHNN and CDR2 SYGVQD (reference sequence). CDR3 sequence: CASTDAGGSGANVLTF. The CDR3 nucleotides read TGCGCCAGCACGGATGCAGGGGGCTCTGGGGCCAACGTCCTGACTTTC.

The chain employs TRBV2 and TRBJ2-2, with D possibly being TRBD1 (5 bases). Trimming removed 7 bases at V and 2 bases at J, with 11 bases between. The V gene's germline CDR1 is SNHLY and CDR2 FYNNEI. This CDR3 has 14 residues. The CDR3 is CASILTVNTGELFF. CDR3 nucleotide sequence: TGTGCCAGCATCCTGACAGTAAACACCGGGGAGCTGTTTTTT.

As regards this clone: One end of the junction does not line up with germline, which may come from a read error. The chain joins TRBV7-2 to TRBJ1-4; D unresolved. The CDR3 has 15 residues. Germline CDR1 SGHTA, CDR2 FQGNSA. The DNA of the CDR3 is TGTGCCAGCAGCGAACGACAAGGAAGAGATGAAAGACTGTTTTTT. The encoded protein is CASSERQGRDERLFF.

This clone was found once. This chain uses TRBV6-4 with TRBJ1-2; the D is unclear. This CDR3 comprises 13 residues. Trimming left V 7 bases short and J 0 bases short, with 9 bases between. CDR1 MRHNA and CDR2 SNTAGT come from the germline V gene. The CDR3, as DNA: TGTGCCAGCACGACGGACTCTAACTATGGCTACACCTTC. It encodes CASTTDSNYGYTF.

V is TRBV27 and J is TRBJ2-1; 7 nucleotides align to TRBD1. The V gene end was trimmed by 4 bases and the J gene end by 7 bases; junction bases not matched to a gene: 13. There are 16 residues in the CDR3. CDR1 is MNHEY and CDR2 is SMNVEV in the germline V gene (reference sequence). This CDR3 is CASSSTGSSLRNEQFF. The CDR3 DNA follows: TGTGCCAGCAGTTCGACAGGGAGCTCGTTACGGAATGAGCAGTTCTTC.

V and J are TRBV5-1 and TRBJ2-5, with D maybe TRBD1 (5 bases). V lost 2 bases and J 5 bases, leaving 10 bases between the germline ends. This CDR3 contains 13 residues. The germline gives CDR1 SGHRS, CDR2 YFSETQ. The CDR3 loop reads CASSLGHKETQYF. The DNA for the CDR3 is TGCGCCAGCAGCTTAGGACATAAGGAGACCCAGTACTTC.

This clone appeared many times. The junction differs from germline at one of its ends, possibly a read error. The sample carries other DNA sequences with the same CDR3. The V and J genes are TRBV7-7 and TRBJ1-1; D is undetermined. The CDR3 runs 13 residues. Germline V gene sequence: CDR1 SSHAT, CDR2 FNYEAQ (reference sequence). The CDR3 here is CASSPGLGTEAFF. In DNA form, the CDR3 reads TGTGCTAGCAGCCCAGGACTTGGCACTGAAGCTTTCTTT.

This chain joins TRBV7-3 and TRBJ2-1; a weak D match, TRBD1 (6 bases). Germline loops: CDR1 SGHTA, CDR2 FQGTGA. The CDR3 spans 15 residues. V lost 6 bases to trimming and J lost 6 bases, with 18 bases between them. The CDR3 DNA reads TGTGCCAGCAGTCGGGACACCGAAAGTGGCAATGAGCAGTTCTTC. It translates to CASSRDTESGNEQFF.

J is TRBJ2-7 and V is TRBV5-1; 10 bases align to TRBD1. CDR1 is SGHRS and CDR2 is YFSETQ in the germline V gene. V gave up 4 bases and J gave up 6 bases; unmatched junction bases: 4. The CDR3 consists of 13 residues. Here the CDR3 DNA reads TGCGCCAGCAGCCCCGGGACAGGGGTCGAGCAGTACTTC. It yields the protein CASSPGTGVEQYF.

V gene TRBV7-8 combines with J gene TRBJ2-7, with 7 nucleotides matching TRBD1. CDR3 length: 16 amino acids. V gave up 5 bases and J gave up 0 bases; unmatched junction bases: 10. Germline CDR1 is SGHVS and CDR2 is FQNEAQ. CDR3 bases: TGTGCCAGCAGCCCCCGACAGGGTCCGAGCTCCTACGAGCAGTACTTC. Its protein product is CASSPRQGPSSYEQYF.

The chain recombines TRBV9 with TRBJ2-5; D unclear. Germline-derived CDR1 and CDR2 are SGDLS and YYNGEE. V was pared by 5 bases and J by 4 bases, with 21 bases between. The CDR3 is 16 residues long. DNA for the CDR3: TGTGCCAGCAGACCCCGCAGTCGTATATTCCCAGAGACCCAGTACTTC. The encoded protein is CASRPRSRIFPETQYF.

The chain has TRBV5-6 and TRBJ2-4, with 7 bases aligning to TRBD2. The CDR3 extends over 15 amino acids. Germline trimming cut 0 bases from V and 15 bases from J; bases unmatched to any gene: 15. Per the germline V gene, CDR1 is SGHDT and CDR2 is YYEEEE. CDR3 region: CASSLEAAGFVPLYF. The CDR3 bases are TGTGCCAGCAGCTTGGAGGCAGCGGGGTTTGTCCCGTTGTACTTC.

The chain's CDR3 is CASTEGGAGETQYF. In DNA, the CDR3 is TGCGCCAGCACCGAAGGGGGGGCGGGAGAGACCCAGTACTTC. The V gene is TRBV5-1, the J gene TRBJ2-5; D possibly corresponds to TRBD2 (7 bases). The germline gives CDR1 SGHRS, CDR2 YFSETQ. V gave up 6 bases and J gave up 4 bases, with 16 bases separating them. The CDR3 length is 14 residues.

The chain employs TRBV4-1 and TRBJ2-1; 8 bases line up with TRBD2. This CDR3 is built from 17 residues. Germline V lookup: CDR1 MGHRA, CDR2 YSYEKL. J was trimmed by 1 base and V by 2 bases; bases with no gene match: 7. CDR3 DNA sequence: TGCGCCAGCAGCCAATATAGAAGCGGGAGTTCCTACAATGAGCAGTTCTTC. The encoded protein is CASSQYRSGSSYNEQFF.

V and J are TRBV7-6 and TRBJ2-1; possible D gene TRBD2, 6 bases. The germline V gene encodes CDR1 SGHVS and CDR2 FNYEAQ. This CDR3 comprises 15 residues. Trimming pared 0 bases from V and 4 bases from J, leaving 10 bases between. The CDR3 loop is CASSLAAAGYNEQFF. DNA of the CDR3: TGTGCCAGCAGCTTAGCTGCGGCGGGATACAATGAGCAGTTCTTC. Using reference TRBV7-6 and TRBJ2-1 for the parts outside the CDR3, the full variable domain is GAGVSQSPRYKVTKRGQDVALRCDPISGHVSLYWYRQALGQGPEFLTYFNYEAQQDKSGLPNDRFSAERPEGSISTLTIQRTEQRDSAMYRCASSLAAAGYNEQFFGPGTRLTVL.

This clone was seen only a few times. The chain couples TRBV9 to TRBJ1-5; D is perhaps TRBD1 (6 bases). Germline CDR1 is SGDLS and CDR2 is YYNGEE. The V end lost 4 bases, the J end lost 0 bases, and 11 bases lay between the germline ends. This CDR3 comprises 15 residues. The CDR3: CASSPTGTSNQPQHF. Here the CDR3 DNA reads TGTGCCAGCAGCCCCACAGGGACTAGCAATCAGCCCCAGCATTTT.

The chain recombines TRBV7-9 with TRBJ2-3; maybe TRBD1 (5 bases). The CDR3 spans 12 residues. Germline V gives CDR1 SEHNR, CDR2 FQNEAQ (reference sequence). V dropped 5 bases and J dropped 4 bases, with 7 bases sitting between them. DNA for the CDR3: TGTGCCAGCAGCGGGGCGGCAGATACGCAGTATTTT. Residues: CASSGAADTQYF.

This clone was recorded a few times. The chain joins TRBV10-1 to TRBJ2-2, with D tentatively TRBD1 (6 bases). Germline CDR1 reads WNHNN; CDR2 reads SYGVQD (reference sequence). The germline V and J ends were trimmed by 9 bases and 3 bases, with 8 bases remaining between them. The CDR3 sequence is 12 residues long. Here the CDR3 reads CARQGDTGELFF. CDR3 bases: TGCGCCAGACAGGGAGACACCGGGGAGCTGTTTTTT.

The genes are TRBV7-6 and TRBJ2-7; 8 bases fit TRBD1. Germline V gives CDR1 SGHVS, CDR2 FNYEAQ. V was pared by 3 bases and J by 5 bases, with 6 bases of the junction left unmatched. The CDR3 is 14 residues long. CDR3 sequence (DNA): TGTGCCAGCAGCTTCGGGACAGGAACCAACGAGCAGTACTTC. Translating it yields CASSFGTGTNEQYF.

The rearrangement links TRBV27 to TRBJ2-1; 8 bases line up with TRBD2. The V and J ends lost 7 bases and 2 bases, in that order; junction bases with no gene match: 10. Germline CDR1 is MNHEY and CDR2 is SMNVEV (reference sequence). The CDR3 loop spans 16 amino acids. CDR3 amino acids: CASIGSGRVTYNEQFF. The CDR3 DNA sequence: TGTGCCAGCATAGGGAGCGGGAGAGTAACCTACAATGAGCAGTTCTTC.

V gene TRBV27 combines with J gene TRBJ2-1; 10 bases match TRBD2. The CDR3 length is 15 residues. CDR1 MNHEY and CDR2 SMNVEV come from the germline V gene (reference sequence). Losses at the gene ends were 6 bases for V and 4 bases for J; bases not matched to a gene: 6. The CDR3 nucleotides read TGTGCCAGCAGCTCTGGACTAGCGGATTACAATGAGCAGTTCTTC. Translating gives CASSSGLADYNEQFF.

The V gene is TRBV18, the J gene TRBJ2-2, with TRBD1 matching over 8 bases. V dropped 1 base and J dropped 4; count of bases not matched to a gene: 5. Per germline, CDR1 KGHSH and CDR2 LQKENI. The CDR3 spans 16 residues. CDR3 bases: TGTGCCAGCTCACCACAGGACAGGGCAAGCACCGGGGAGCTGTTTTTT. Protein sequence: CASSPQDRASTGELFF.

The J gene is TRBJ2-7, the V gene TRBV11-3; 8 bases fit TRBD1. The germline CDR1 and CDR2 sequences are SGHNT and YENEEA. Trimming removed 5 bases from V and 2 bases from J; junction bases left unmatched: 5. This CDR3 comprises 14 residues. The DNA of the CDR3 is TGTGCCAGCAGCCCAGAGGACAGGGCCTACGAGCAGTACTTC. Protein sequence: CASSPEDRAYEQYF.

The V and J genes are TRBV7-9 and TRBJ2-7, with 10 bases aligning to TRBD2. CDR3 length equals 15 residues. The V and J ends lost 3 bases and 6 bases, in that order; junction bases with no gene match: 8. Per the germline V gene, CDR1 is SEHNR and CDR2 is FQNEAQ (reference sequence). CDR3 nucleotides: TGTGCCAGCAGCTTTACTAGCGGGACTGGGGTCGAGCAGTACTTC. It codes for CASSFTSGTGVEQYF.

V usage is TRBV28 and J usage is TRBJ1-4; D ambiguous. The length of the CDR3 is 14 residues. Germline assignment: CDR1 MDHEN and CDR2 SYDVKM. The V end was cut by 0 bases, the J end by 5 bases, with 7 bases between. This chain's CDR3 is CASSLWAGNEKLFF. CDR3 DNA: TGTGCCAGCAGTTTATGGGCGGGCAATGAAAAACTGTTTTTT.

This rearrangement joins TRBV6-1 to TRBJ2-1, with TRBD2 identical over 11 bases. J gave up 1 base and V 2 bases, and 16 bases lay outside the gene matches. The CDR3 consists of 21 residues. From germline, CDR1 is MNHNS and CDR2 SASEGT. CDR3 residues: CASSEPTGTFSGRVSYNEQFF. As DNA, the CDR3 is TGTGCCAGCAGTGAACCAACCGGGACCTTTAGCGGGAGGGTATCCTACAATGAGCAGTTCTTC.

CDR3 DNA sequence: TGTGCCAGCACTTTCTACCTTGGCTACACCTTC. It specifies CASTFYLGYTF. V usage is TRBV2 and J usage is TRBJ1-2; D is undetermined. V was shortened by 7 bases and J by 7 bases, with 10 bases between the two germline ends. The CDR3 runs to 11 residues. Germline lookup yields CDR1 SNHLY and CDR2 FYNNEI.

The chain employs TRBV7-9 and TRBJ2-3, with 7 positions matching TRBD1. The CDR3 has 15 amino acids. Germline CDR1 is SEHNR and CDR2 is FQNEAQ (reference sequence). Trimming took 1 base from V and 6 from J; bases not matched to a gene: 7. This CDR3 reads CASSLGQGVSDTQYF. The CDR3 region has the DNA TGTGCCAGCAGCTTAGGGCAGGGGGTGTCCGATACGCAGTATTTT.

The rearrangement joins TRBV4-3 to TRBJ1-1; TRBD1 aligns across 7 bases. The CDR3 spans 19 residues. V lost 0 bases to trimming and J lost 0 bases; unmatched junction nucleotides: 13. CDR1 and CDR2 from the germline V gene are LGHNA and YSLEER. The CDR3 is CASSQERQGEMAMNTEAFF. CDR3 DNA: TGCGCCAGCAGCCAAGAGAGGCAGGGGGAAATGGCAATGAACACTGAAGCTTTCTTT.

The chain is built from TRBV7-3 and TRBJ1-1, with D perhaps TRBD1 (6 bases). The germline CDR1 and CDR2 sequences are SGHTA and FQGTGA. This CDR3 has 17 residues. Trimming removed 5 bases from V and 1 base from J, with 20 bases in between. The CDR3 nucleotides read TGTGCCAGCAGCCATCCCGGGGGGGGGCTGGGGAACACTGAAGCTTTCTTT. The encoded protein is CASSHPGGGLGNTEAFF.